The 30 T cell receptor beta chains below were found in one sample sequenced in a study of control samples from healthy donors and cancer patients (dated by TCRdb to 2018 to 2020). Libraries were constructed by the immunoSEQ multiplex PCR assay. The table was pulled from immuneACCESS by TCRdb, which kept in-frame rearrangements only. Such tables lose some clones; where checked, under half of the loss comes from unresolved V genes, and the rest has no known cause. In all, the sample holds about 51,000 clones, and over 70% of those were seen once. Around 10% of the sample lies in the top ten. Sample: blood. These receptors originate from a man aged 65 to 79 in good health.

The chain recombines TRBV5-6 with TRBJ1-1, with TRBD1 identical over 7 bases. The CDR3 is 16 residues long. V lost 2 bases to trimming and J lost 2 bases; unmatched junction nucleotides: 9. Germline-derived CDR1 and CDR2 are SGHDT and YYEEEE. CDR3 DNA sequence: TGTGCCAGCAGCTTATATTCGACAGGGTTTAACACTGAAGCTTTCTTT. Translation: CASSLYSTGFNTEAFF.

This clone occurred once. This chain connects TRBV7-2 to TRBJ1-5; D may be TRBD1 (5 bases). This CDR3 spans 12 amino acids. V lost 5 bases to trimming and J lost 11 bases, with 13 bases between them. Germline values: CDR1 SGHTA, CDR2 FQGNSA. CDR3 sequence (DNA): TGTGCCAGCAGCAGTTGGGGGGGGGCCCAGCATTTT. Protein product: CASSSWGGAQHF. The full variable domain, completed using reference TRBV7-2 and TRBJ1-5, is GAGVSQSPSNKVTEKGKDVELRCDPISGHTALYWYRQSLGQGLEFLIYFQGNSAPDKSGLPSDRFSAERTGGSVSTLTIQRTQQEDSAVYLCASSSWGGAQHFGDGTRLSIL.

This clone was observed a single time. DNA for the CDR3: TGTGCCAGCTCACCAATGAGTACGAACACCGGGGAGCTGTTTTTT. Translated, it gives CASSPMSTNTGELFF. The V call is TRBV18, the J call TRBJ2-2; no clear D. Germline lookup yields CDR1 KGHSH and CDR2 LQKENI. V dropped 2 bases and J dropped 0 bases, with 7 bases sitting between them. The CDR3 has 15 amino acids.

The J gene is TRBJ1-6, the V gene TRBV2; possibly TRBD1 for D (5 bases). Germline V gene sequence: CDR1 SNHLY, CDR2 FYNNEI. With 1 base removed from V and 7 bases from J, the gap between germline ends came to 14 bases. This CDR3 is 16 amino acids long. CDR3 residues: CASSEGWGNQNSPLHF. CDR3 DNA: TGTGCCAGCAGTGAAGGGTGGGGGAATCAGAATTCACCCCTCCACTTT. The whole variable domain, filled in from reference TRBV2 and TRBJ1-6, reads EPEVTQTPSHQVTQMGQEVILRCVPISNHLYFYWYRQILGQKVEFLVSFYNNEISEKSEIFDDQFSVERPDGSNFTLKIRSTKLEDSAMYFCASSEGWGNQNSPLHFGNGTRLTVT.

The chain recombines TRBV27 with TRBJ2-6; 9 nucleotides align to TRBD1. Germline V gene lookup returns CDR1 MNHEY and CDR2 SMNVEV (reference sequence). The CDR3 sequence is 19 residues long. V lost 5 bases, J lost 1 base, and 12 bases stayed unmatched. CDR3 sequence: CASSKGQGLLSSGANVLTF. The CDR3 DNA sequence: TGTGCCAGCAGTAAGGGACAGGGACTGCTCTCTTCTGGGGCCAACGTCCTGACTTTC.

This rearrangement joins TRBV2 to TRBJ2-5; maybe TRBD1 (6 bases). Trimming stripped 7 bases from V and 5 bases from J, with 17 bases between. This CDR3 has 14 amino acids. CDR1 is SNHLY, CDR2 FYNNEI, per germline. The CDR3 coding sequence is TGTGCCAGCAACCCGATCTACAGGGAGGAGACCCAGTACTTC. Its translation is CASNPIYREETQYF.

In its sample, this clone was seen a few times. The chain is built from TRBV6-5 and TRBJ2-3; TRBD1 matches 7 bases. The CDR3 runs 14 residues. CDR1 and CDR2 (germline): MNHEY, SVGAGI. V lost 7 bases and J lost 2; bases outside the gene matches: 6. The CDR3 here is CASNHRGLTDTQYF. CDR3 coding DNA: TGTGCCAGCAATCACAGGGGCCTCACAGATACGCAGTATTTT.

The chain combines TRBV19 with TRBJ2-5; 11 bases agree with TRBD2. Losses at the gene ends were 7 bases for V and 5 bases for J; bases not matched to a gene: 6. This CDR3 is 14 amino acids long. The V gene's germline CDR1 is LNHDA and CDR2 SQIVND (reference sequence). DNA for the CDR3: TGTGCCAGTACCTCGGGACTAGCGGATGAGACCCAGTACTTC. Its protein is CASTSGLADETQYF.

This clone was seen just once. V and J are TRBV28 and TRBJ1-1; D may be TRBD1 (6 bases). CDR1 is MDHEN and CDR2 is SYDVKM in the germline V gene. This CDR3 spans 15 amino acids. Trimming pared 2 bases from V and 6 bases from J, leaving 16 bases between. CDR3 loop: CASSLIGGKSAEAFF. In nucleotides, the CDR3 is TGTGCCAGCAGTTTAATAGGGGGAAAATCTGCTGAAGCTTTCTTT.

The rearrangement links TRBV6-5 to TRBJ1-4; D is undetermined. V lost 5 bases, J lost 0 bases, and 7 bases lay in between. This CDR3 is built from 14 residues. Looked up from germline, CDR1 is MNHEY and CDR2 is SVGAGI. The CDR3 nucleotides read TGTGCCAGCAGTCCGTCGGCAACTAATGAAAAACTGTTTTTT. Translation: CASSPSATNEKLFF.

The gene calls are TRBV6-5 and TRBJ1-1; D is uncertain. The germline V gene encodes CDR1 MNHEY and CDR2 SVGAGI. V was cut by 6 bases and J by 1 base, with 12 bases left in between. The CDR3 extends over 14 amino acids. This chain's CDR3 is CASSLGYKNTEAFF. CDR3 nucleotides: TGTGCCAGCAGCCTGGGCTACAAGAACACTGAAGCTTTCTTT.

As DNA, the CDR3 is TGTGCCAGCAGTTACTTAGGGGGCGGGGAGCTGTTTTTT. Residues: CASSYLGGGELFF. The rearrangement joins TRBV6-5 to TRBJ2-2; TRBD1 is a possible D gene (6 bases). The CDR3 loop spans 13 amino acids. Trimming left V 1 base short and J 7 bases short, with 7 bases between. CDR1 MNHEY and CDR2 SVGAGI come from the germline V gene.

The V and J genes are TRBV30 and TRBJ1-1; D unclear. CDR1 and CDR2 (germline): GTSNPN, SVGIG (reference sequence). The CDR3 is 12 residues long. The germline V and J ends were trimmed by 0 bases and 7 bases, with 9 bases remaining between them. The DNA of the CDR3 is TGTGCCTGGAGTGTACAACCGCGTGAAGCTTTCTTT. Amino acids: CAWSVQPREAFF.

The rearrangement links TRBV7-9 to TRBJ1-2; 7 bases line up with TRBD1. V trimming: 5 bases; J trimming: 3 bases; junction bases outside the gene matches: 15. The germline CDR1 and CDR2 sequences are SEHNR and FQNEAQ (reference sequence). The length of the CDR3 is 17 residues. The CDR3 protein is CASSRSLRQGSDYGYTF. Written as DNA, the CDR3 is TGTGCCAGCAGCCGCTCCCTTAGACAGGGTAGTGACTATGGCTACACCTTC. Combining the CDR3 with reference TRBV7-9 and TRBJ1-2 gives the whole variable domain DTGVSQNPRHKITKRGQNVTFRCDPISEHNRLYWYRQTLGQGPEFLTYFQNEAQLEKSRLLSDRFSAERPKGSFSTLEIQRTEQGDSAMYLCASSRSLRQGSDYGYTFGSGTRLTVV.

This chain's CDR3 is CASSEGPGRTGANSPLHF. CDR3 nucleotide sequence: TGTGCCAGCAGTGAAGGCCCTGGACGGACGGGGGCCAATTCACCCCTCCACTTT. The chain couples TRBV6-1 to TRBJ1-6, with TRBD1 as a possible D gene (6 bases). From germline, CDR1 is MNHNS and CDR2 SASEGT. The CDR3 extends over 18 amino acids. V was trimmed by 1 base and J by 7 bases, leaving 20 bases between them.

V gene TRBV15 combines with J gene TRBJ2-2, with no clear D. The CDR3 is made up of 18 amino acids. Germline CDR1 LNHNV, CDR2 YYDKDF (reference sequence). The V end was cut by 0 bases, the J end by 0 bases, with 14 bases between. The CDR3 nucleotides are TGTGCCACCAGCAGAGAAGGGCAGACTCAATCGAACACCGGGGAGCTGTTTTTT. It is translated as CATSREGQTQSNTGELFF.

The J gene is TRBJ2-1, the V gene TRBV5-1, with 7 bases aligning to TRBD2. The CDR3 has 14 residues. The J segment lost 9 bases and the V segment lost 0 bases, leaving 6 bases of the junction unmatched. Germline V CDR1 and CDR2: SGHRS, YFSETQ. In DNA, the CDR3 is TGCGCCAGCAGCTTGGGACTAGCAAGAGGTGAGCAGTTCTTC. Translated, it gives CASSLGLARGEQFF.

This chain connects TRBV4-1 to TRBJ1-2; D is uncertain. The germline V gene has CDR1 MGHRA and CDR2 YSYEKL. V was trimmed by 0 bases and J by 5 bases, leaving 13 bases between them. This CDR3 has 15 amino acids. This CDR3 is CASSQDAGGGYGYTF. The CDR3 DNA reads as TGCGCCAGCAGCCAAGATGCAGGCGGCGGGTATGGCTACACCTTC.

This chain connects TRBV11-3 to TRBJ2-2; 8 bases align to TRBD2. Unmatched junction bases numbered 2, after V lost 10 bases and J lost 4 bases. This CDR3 is built from 12 residues. CDR1 SGHNT and CDR2 YENEEA come from the germline V gene. The DNA of the CDR3 is TGTGCCATCGGACTAGCCACCGGGGAGCTGTTTTTT. Protein: CAIGLATGELFF. Full variable domain (missing parts from reference TRBV11-3 and TRBJ2-2): EAGVVQSPRYKIIEKKQPVAFWCNPISGHNTLYWYLQNLGQGPELLIRYENEEAVDDSQLPKDRFSAERLKGVDSTLKIQPAELGDSAVYLCAIGLATGELFFGEGSRLTVL.

J is TRBJ2-1 and V is TRBV9, with D perhaps assigned TRBD1 or TRBD2 (5 bases each). Per germline, CDR1 SGDLS and CDR2 YYNGEE. Between the trimmed V and J ends, which lost 3 bases and 7 bases, there was a span of 5 bases. There are 11 residues in the CDR3. CDR3 sequence reads: CASSGGNEQFF. CDR3 in DNA: TGTGCCAGCAGCGGGGGGAATGAGCAGTTCTTC.

The chain joins TRBV18 to TRBJ2-3, with D maybe TRBD1 (5 bases). Between the trimmed V and J ends, which lost 3 bases and 8 bases, there was a span of 18 bases. The CDR3 extends over 15 amino acids. Germline V lookup: CDR1 KGHSH, CDR2 LQKENI. CDR3 in DNA: TGTGCCAGCTCACCTCCCGTGGGTTCGCAGGGTACGCAGTATTTT. This codes for CASSPPVGSQGTQYF.

In this sample, this clone turned up once. The chain uses TRBV9 and TRBJ1-5; D is uncertain. The germline CDR1 and CDR2 sequences are SGDLS and YYNGEE. The germline V and J ends were trimmed by 0 bases and 0 bases, with 7 bases remaining between them. This CDR3 contains 15 residues. CDR3 in amino acids: CASSVGGNSNQPQHF. The CDR3 DNA follows: TGTGCCAGCAGCGTAGGAGGGAATAGCAATCAGCCCCAGCATTTT.

The chain joins TRBV9 to TRBJ2-2; no reliable D call. V lost 0 bases and J 7 bases, leaving 7 bases between the germline ends. The CDR3 has 13 residues. Per germline, CDR1 SGDLS and CDR2 YYNGEE. The CDR3 spells CASSVDRVGELFF. The CDR3 DNA sequence: TGTGCCAGCAGCGTAGATCGGGTCGGGGAGCTGTTTTTT.

The chain couples TRBV7-6 to TRBJ2-2; possible D gene TRBD2, 6 bases. The CDR3 extends over 17 amino acids. Trimming pared 7 bases from V and 7 bases from J, leaving 25 bases between. Germline V CDR1 and CDR2: SGHVS, FNYEAQ. The CDR3 region has the DNA TGTGCCAGCAACCCCCTCGGGGGAACGGTGACGGGCGGGGAGCTGTTTTTT. Protein product: CASNPLGGTVTGGELFF.

This chain connects TRBV11-2 to TRBJ2-5; D ambiguous. Germline CDR1 SGHAT, CDR2 FQNNGV. V was pared by 1 base and J by 4 bases, with 13 bases between. The CDR3 covers 15 residues. For the CDR3, the DNA is TGTGCCAGCAGCTTAGGATCTGTCAGAGGAGAGACCCAGTACTTC. It translates to CASSLGSVRGETQYF. Full variable domain (remainder filled in from reference TRBV11-2 and TRBJ2-5): EAGVAQSPRYKIIEKRQSVAFWCNPISGHATLYWYQQILGQGPKLLIQFQNNGVVDDSQLPKDRFSAERLKGVDSTLKIQPAKLEDSAVYLCASSLGSVRGETQYFGPGTRLLVL.

This clone has a handful of counts. The J gene is TRBJ2-1, the V gene TRBV29-1; D unresolved. Germline V gene data show CDR1 as SQVTM and CDR2 as ANQGSEA. V was pared by 4 bases and J by 4 bases, with 5 bases between. The CDR3 is 11 residues long. CDR3 DNA sequence: TGCAGCGTTGTGGTTTACAATGAGCAGTTCTTC. Amino acid sequence: CSVVVYNEQFF.

This chain links TRBV5-6 with TRBJ2-7; D might be TRBD2 (5 bases). V was cut by 4 bases and J by 5 bases, with 13 bases left in between. Germline CDR1 is SGHDT and CDR2 is YYEEEE. The CDR3 runs to 13 residues. The CDR3 DNA sequence: TGTGCCAGCAGCCGTTCGGGGTTCGACGAGCAGTACTTC. Amino acid sequence: CASSRSGFDEQYF.

CDR3 region: CASSLVGEGTEAFF. CDR3 DNA: TGCGCCAGCAGCTTGGTTGGGGAGGGCACTGAAGCTTTCTTT. The chain carries TRBV5-1 and TRBJ1-1, with no clear D. The CDR3 is 14 amino acids. The V and J ends lost 0 bases and 4 bases respectively, with 10 bases between them. The V gene's germline CDR1 is SGHRS and CDR2 YFSETQ.

V gene TRBV7-9 combines with J gene TRBJ1-4; D is ambiguous. The CDR3 runs 14 residues. Deletions cut 3 bases from V and 8 bases from J, with 13 bases between. Germline V CDR1 and CDR2: SEHNR, FQNEAQ (reference sequence). The CDR3 loop is CASSFGSGSEKLFF. CDR3 sequence (DNA): TGTGCCAGCAGCTTTGGGTCAGGTTCCGAAAAACTGTTTTTT.

V and J are TRBV18 and TRBJ2-7; 10 bases line up with TRBD1. Germline V gene lookup returns CDR1 KGHSH and CDR2 LQKENI. This CDR3 contains 17 residues. V lost 1 base to trimming and J lost 4 bases; unmatched junction nucleotides: 10. CDR3 nucleotides: TGTGCCAGCTCACCACGGGAGTGGGACAGGGGCCCATACGAGCAGTACTTC. This encodes CASSPREWDRGPYEQYF.